This T cell receptor (beta chain) was documented in a study of blood T cell repertoires in COVID-19 (dated by TCRdb to 2018 to 2020). About the investigation overall: Samples from collaborators originated in the United States, Italy and Spain and spanned both the acute and convalescent phases of COVID-19. The material from the prospective study consisted of cDNA or gDNA derived from T cells, B-cell-depleted T cells, or PBMCs. The dataset comprised deeply sampled blood TCRbeta repertoires from subjects exposed to, actively infected with, or recovered from COVID-19. A freely available public database, intended as a resource for researchers studying the immune response to SARS-CoV-2, is where the repertoires were released. Samples came from the ongoing ImmuneRACE study (first 160 participants) plus 1,254 subjects from 6 global collaborators. Sample metadata almost always included a de-identified subject ID, COVID-19 status, age in years and sex. Where available, HLA class I and class II types were obtained from metadata supplied by the sample provider rather than from assay-based typing. Paper-wide results and their limitations: How much clinical and demographic metadata was included differed by source and by participant, and the metadata was provided uncurated.

As to this clone: Its specific antigen is unknown. Base qualities are missing; no much larger clone stands one base away.

Another Seattle source contributed samples from volunteer blood donors who had recovered from COVID-19. The collaborating institutions used their own protocols to collect whole blood in K2EDTA tubes. For TCRbeta analysis, collaborators shipped samples in one of three forms: frozen whole blood, isolated PBMCs, or DNA extracted from either of those sample types. The immunoSEQ Assay, a bias-controlled multiplex PCR, was used to amplify TCRbeta CDR3 regions from genomic DNA. In the paper's pipeline: The number of nucleated cells in each sample was estimated by amplification of reference gene primers within the assay. To quantify the absolute abundance of each unique TCRbeta CDR3 rearrangement, sequence reads were collapsed and filtered. For each sample, productive Simpson clonality was calculated by taking the square root of Simpson's diversity index across productive rearrangements. Held by TCRdb, this immuneACCESS table contains in-frame sequences only and omits some clones. Under half of the omission traces to an unresolved V gene where checked; the cause of the rest is unknown. D and trimming were read from the DNA, whereas the V and J calls and clone size are those reported in that table. In all, the sample holds roughly 250,000 clones, and more than 70% of those were seen once. The ten most abundant clones make up 0.99% of the sample.

V is clipped by 5 bases and J by 3 bases, and the sequence between their germline boundaries is 10 bases long. The CDR3 spans 14 residues, from the cysteine through the phenylalanine. Here the CDR3 DNA is all that survives: 42 bases in frame from base 1. CDR1 and CDR2, looked up from the germline V gene (reference sequence), are LNHDA and SQIVND. This sequence uses TRBV19 and TRBJ2-2; tentative D gene TRBD2, with 5 bases matching. The specimen was peripheral blood. This sequence was found in a middle-aged woman who had recovered from COVID-19. The sequenced DNA is TGTGCCAGTAGTCTCGGGGTGGACACCGGGGAGCTGTTTTTT. It translates as CASSLGVDTGELFF.